The clone carrying this T cell receptor (beta chain) was observed a few times. The CDR3 totals 14 residues. V was cut by 3 bases and J by 8 bases, with 16 bases left in between. Looked up from germline, CDR1 is GTSNPN and CDR2 is SVGIG (reference sequence). The data stem from a study of blood T cell repertoires in COVID-19. Whole-study context: Acute and convalescent COVID-19 specimens originated in the United States, Italy and Spain.

This table comes from immunoSEQ multiplex PCR, and its TCRdb copy is limited to in-frame clones, with some not included. The repertoire holds approximately 260,000 clones, with more than 70% as singletons. Sequenced material: PBMCs or T cells enriched from blood (not recorded which). J is TRBJ1-4 and V is TRBV30, with D perhaps matching TRBD1 (6 bases). The source is a middle-aged woman with acute COVID-19. The CDR3 reads CAWRARTADEKLFF. CDR3 nucleotide sequence: TGTGCCTGGAGGGCTAGGACAGCCGACGAAAAACTGTTTTTT.